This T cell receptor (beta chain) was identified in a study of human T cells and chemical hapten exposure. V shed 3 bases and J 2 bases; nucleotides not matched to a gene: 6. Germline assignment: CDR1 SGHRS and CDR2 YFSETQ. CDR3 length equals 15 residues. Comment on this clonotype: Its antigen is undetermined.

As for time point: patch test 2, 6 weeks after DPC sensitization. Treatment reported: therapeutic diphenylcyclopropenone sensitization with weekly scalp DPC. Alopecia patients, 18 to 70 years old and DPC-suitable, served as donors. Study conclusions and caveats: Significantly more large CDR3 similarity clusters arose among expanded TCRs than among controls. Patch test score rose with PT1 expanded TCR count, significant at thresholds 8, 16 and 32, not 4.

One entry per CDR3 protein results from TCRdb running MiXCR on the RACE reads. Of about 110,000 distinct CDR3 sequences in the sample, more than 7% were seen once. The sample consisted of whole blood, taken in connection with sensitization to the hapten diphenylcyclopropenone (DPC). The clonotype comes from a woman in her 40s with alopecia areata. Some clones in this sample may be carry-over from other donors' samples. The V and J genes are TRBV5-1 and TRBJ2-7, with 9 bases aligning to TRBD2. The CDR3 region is CASSSIAGVTYEQYF. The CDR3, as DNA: TGCGCCAGCAGCTCGATAGCGGGGGTCACCTACGAGCAGTACTTC. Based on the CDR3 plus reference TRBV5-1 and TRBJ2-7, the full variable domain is KAGVTQTPRYLIKTRGQQVTLSCSPISGHRSVSWYQQTPGQGLQFLFEYFSETQRNKGNFPGRFSGRQFSNSRSEMNVSTLELGDSALYLCASSSIAGVTYEQYFGPGTRLTVT.